Listed below are T cell receptor beta chains from one sample, sequenced in a study of shared clonotypes between healthy human individuals. Sequenced by immunoSEQ multiplex PCR; TCRdb stores in-frame clones only, minus some. The sample carries about 700,000 clones, about 90% recorded once. What was sequenced was naive CD8+ T cells sorted from blood. Source of these receptors: a man younger than 45 in good health. Each CDR3 is given without its conserved first and last residue.

TRBJ2-2 TRBV4-1 ASSQSGDGTGELF
TRBJ2-7 TRBV27 ASSGGASEYEQY
TRBJ1-1 TRBV20-1 SATRTAEAF
TRBJ2-5 TRBV9 ASSTDSPRETQY
TRBJ2-7 TRBV28 ASSSDRYEQY
TRBJ2-2 TRBV27 ASSLRRTDKRDGNTGELF
TRBJ2-7 TRBV6-6 ASSVGTYEQY
TRBJ1-2 TRBV5-1 ASSLAGPPRGYT
TRBJ2-7 TRBV11-2 ASSSPAGISTYEQY
TRBJ2-5 TRBV11-2 ASSLPRDLAQY
TRBJ2-2 TRBV4-1 ASNPESGLGVSGELF
TRBJ2-7 TRBV27 ASSLKGAPYYEQY
TRBJ2-1 TRBV6-4 ASSPSTGIYNEQF
TRBJ2-1 TRBV5-6 ASSWENEQF
TRBJ2-7 TRBV27 ASSYVYEQY
TRBJ2-1 TRBV5-5 ASSLAGLGNEQF
TRBJ2-5 TRBV15 ATSRGLAGGPLRETQY
TRBJ2-2 TRBV5-6 ASSLGRKPNTGELF
TRBJ1-2 TRBV27 ASSPGMTWGYT
TRBJ1-4 TRBV6-1 ASSEYMGLATNEKLF
TRBJ1-3 TRBV2 ASRLRGTRDGGNTIY
TRBJ1-2 TRBV7-9 ASSSTGAEGYT
TRBJ2-7 TRBV11-2 ASSWGGRAYEQY
TRBJ2-5 TRBV19 ASSTRQGETQY
TRBJ2-7 TRBV5-1 ASRQRAPYEQY
TRBJ1-1 TRBV7-9 ASSFPGQTNTEAF
TRBJ2-2 TRBV4-3 ASSQDWSVTGELF
TRBJ2-5 TRBV27 ASSLSVSSGSRETQY
TRBJ1-5 TRBV28 ASSFIPQGVGNQPQH
TRBJ2-1 TRBV7-6 ASSPRAGTRSYNEQF
TRBJ2-7 TRBV7-6 ASSLDPGEYEQY
TRBJ2-3 TRBV7-9 ASSHKGSDTQY
TRBJ2-7 TRBV18 ASSGELAYYEQY
TRBJ2-7 TRBV6-1 ASSEDWGNYEQY
TRBJ2-2 TRBV7-6 ASSSGAVFSNTGELF
TRBJ2-4 TRBV25-1 ASSEKTGGKNIQY
TRBJ2-5 TRBV7-2 ASSLVGVQY
TRBJ2-1 TRBV5-1 ASRTGTGGLDEQF
TRBJ2-7 TRBV28 ASSKASGYEQY
TRBJ2-1 TRBV29-1 SVEGWANTSYNEQF
TRBJ2-7 TRBV5-4 ASSSGQRLAGVDEQY
TRBJ1-1 TRBV27 ANEKLEDTEAF
TRBJ2-1 TRBV6-5 ASRSGSSYNEQF
TRBJ2-1 TRBV7-8 ASSPRGGGDEQF
TRBJ2-1 TRBV11-2 ASSRAWSSYNEQF
TRBJ1-5 TRBV19 ASSILRGDQPQH
TRBJ2-2 TRBV29-1 SVQGLAAGELF
TRBJ2-5 TRBV6-1 ASSEYSKKETQY
TRBJ2-1 TRBV15 ATSRDRRGLDEQF
TRBJ2-7 TRBV27 ASSLSPSYEQY
TRBJ2-7 TRBV9 ASSTYDSPGEQY
TRBJ1-3 TRBV9 ASSDGNTIY
TRBJ2-7 TRBV28 ARRRDRRLAGYYEQY
TRBJ1-4 TRBV7-5 VRSSTGAPTNEKLF
TRBJ2-7 TRBV6-6 ASSYRDGDLGYEQY